Listed below are T cell receptor beta chains from one sample, sequenced in a study of CD8+CD57+ T cells in acquired aplastic anemia. TCRdb re-analysed the reads in MiXCR, keeping a single row per CDR3 protein. This table has 220,000 or so distinct CDR3 sequences, more than 55% appearing once. The sample consisted of sorted CD4+, CD8+, or CD8+CD57+ T cells (not recorded which) from PBMCs. These receptors were taken from a human donor with aplastic anemia. Each CDR3 is given with its conserved first and last residue. The D gene is left open where the match is weak. Size values are once, few and many counts, or a class for expanded clones, and some rows have none.

16	TRBJ2-1	.	.	TRBV15	TGTGCCACCAGCAGCTCCAGGGGGGGGGGACACAATGAGCAGTTCTTC	CATSSSRGGGHNEQFF
18	TRBJ2-5	TRBD2	many	TRBV2	TGTGCCAGCAGTGAAGAGTTCCTAGCGGGGGGGCCGCAGGAGACCCAGTACTTC	CASSEEFLAGGPQETQYF
17	TRBJ1-1	TRBD1	many	TRBV6-5	TGTGCCAGCAGTTATTTCTACAGGGGGCCCAGGAACACTGAAGCTTTCTTT	CASSYFYRGPRNTEAFF
13	TRBJ2-3	.	once	TRBV19	TGTGCCAGTAGTTTGGGTCCGAGAGATACGCAGTATTTT	CASSLGPRDTQYF
14	TRBJ2-4	.	.	TRBV10-2	TGCGCCAGCGGAGAACAGGGCAGCGGAAACATTCAGTACTTC	CASGEQGSGNIQYF
15	TRBJ2-5	.	.	TRBV9	TGTGCCAGCAGCGTAGTGGGGCTACAGATCGAGACCCAGTACTTC	CASSVVGLQIETQYF
14	TRBJ2-7	.	.	TRBV9	TGTGCCAGCAGTCGCGTAGGGGACACCTACGAGCAGTACTTC	CASSRVGDTYEQYF
14	TRBJ2-7	.	once	TRBV29-1	TGCAGCGTTGAAGGCTCCGGGACCTACTACGAGCAGTACTTC	CSVEGSGTYYEQYF
12	TRBJ1-2	TRBD1	.	TRBV7-9	TGTGCCAGCAGCTTGACAGGGAACGGCTACACCTTC	CASSLTGNGYTF
16	TRBJ1-2	.	.	TRBV6-5	TGTGCCAGCAAGACTCCCTCGAAAGGACTCGACTATGGCTACACCTTC	CASKTPSKGLDYGYTF